One and the same sample provided the 17 T cell receptor beta chains below, sequenced in a study of T cell responses to AZD1222 COVID-19 vaccine. The repertoire was sequenced with immunoSEQ multiplex PCR; TCRdb's copy has only in-frame clones and lacks some. The profile shows around 110,000 clones, 90% to 95% of them singletons. Specimen: peripheral blood, collected on day 0 of AZD1222 vaccination. These receptors were collected from an adult in good health.

V and J are TRBV6-5 and TRBJ1-5, with D unclear. The CDR3 is 13 residues long. Germline CDR1 is MNHEY and CDR2 is SVGAGI. V was pared by 0 bases and J by 5 bases, with 5 bases between. The CDR3 DNA reads as TGTGCCAGCAGTTACTCGGTATATCAGCCCCAGCATTTT. Protein: CASSYSVYQPQHF.

This chain joins TRBV19 and TRBJ2-5; 9 nucleotides line up with TRBD1. CDR3 length: 15 residues. V was clipped by 3 bases and J by 4 bases; unmatched bases: 6. Germline-derived CDR1 and CDR2 are LNHDA and SQIVND (reference sequence). The CDR3: CASSIPNRGLETQYF. The CDR3 region has the DNA TGTGCCAGTAGTATCCCCAACAGGGGGCTAGAGACCCAGTACTTC.

The chain has TRBV5-5 and TRBJ1-5, with a possible D match to TRBD1 (5 bases). Trimming left V 4 bases short and J 4 bases short, with 12 bases between. Germline CDR1 and CDR2: SGHKS and YYEKEE (reference sequence). The length of the CDR3 is 14 residues. In DNA form, the CDR3 reads TGTGCCAGCAGCGGGAGGGGCCAAAATCAGCCCCAGCATTTT. It encodes CASSGRGQNQPQHF.

The chain couples TRBV18 to TRBJ2-5, with D perhaps matching TRBD1 or TRBD2 (5 bases each). The V end was cut by 0 bases, the J end by 5 bases, with 13 bases between. The CDR3 sequence is 15 residues long. From germline, CDR1 is KGHSH and CDR2 LQKENI. The DNA of the CDR3 is TGTGCCAGCTCACCACCAACGGGGCCGCGGGAGACCCAGTACTTC. This gives the protein CASSPPTGPRETQYF.

The chain links TRBV7-9 to TRBJ1-2, with no clear D. V lost 2 bases, J lost 2 bases, and 15 bases lay in between. The CDR3 has 16 amino acids. The germline CDR1 and CDR2 sequences are SEHNR and FQNEAQ (reference sequence). The CDR3 DNA follows: TGTGCCAGCAGCTTACCCCTTCAGGCGGGGAACTATGGCTACACCTTC. Its protein product is CASSLPLQAGNYGYTF.

CDR3 protein: CASSEGDRPVYEQYF. The CDR3 coding sequence is TGTGCCAGCAGTGAGGGGGACAGGCCCGTCTACGAGCAGTACTTC. The chain links TRBV6-1 to TRBJ2-7; 8 nucleotides match TRBD1. The V gene end was trimmed by 3 bases and the J gene end by 3 bases; junction bases not matched to a gene: 7. CDR1 MNHNS and CDR2 SASEGT come from the germline V gene. There are 15 residues in the CDR3.

The V gene is TRBV11-3, the J gene TRBJ2-3; maybe TRBD2 (6 bases). V gave up 5 bases and J gave up 0 bases, with 12 bases separating them. The germline CDR1 and CDR2 sequences are SGHNT and YENEEA. This CDR3 has 15 residues. The CDR3 region has the DNA TGTGCCAGCAGCCCGCAGGGACTGAGCACAGATACGCAGTATTTT. It encodes CASSPQGLSTDTQYF. The full variable domain, completed using reference TRBV11-3 and TRBJ2-3, is EAGVVQSPRYKIIEKKQPVAFWCNPISGHNTLYWYLQNLGQGPELLIRYENEEAVDDSQLPKDRFSAERLKGVDSTLKIQPAELGDSAVYLCASSPQGLSTDTQYFGPGTRLTVL.

The rearrangement joins TRBV6-4 to TRBJ2-2, with D tentatively TRBD2 (5 bases). The V end was cut by 3 bases, the J end by 3 bases, with 8 bases between. This CDR3 is 14 amino acids long. Germline values: CDR1 MRHNA, CDR2 SNTAGT. CDR3 coding DNA: TGTGCCAGCAGTGAGAGGGCAGACACCGGGGAGCTGTTTTTT. Its protein is CASSERADTGELFF.

The CDR3 sequence: CASSLGTKGYTF. The CDR3 bases are TGTGCCAGCAGTTTGGGGACAAAGGGCTACACCTTC. This chain connects TRBV28 to TRBJ1-2; maybe TRBD1 (6 bases). CDR3 length: 12 residues. Germline values: CDR1 MDHEN, CDR2 SYDVKM. V shed 3 bases and J shed 8 bases, with 10 bases lying between them.

The count of this clone is one. CDR3 in amino acids: CASSSEDRIYYGYTF. The CDR3 DNA follows: TGTGCCAGTAGCTCTGAGGACAGAATCTACTATGGCTACACCTTC. The V gene is TRBV19, the J gene TRBJ1-2; TRBD1 might be the D (6 bases). V was clipped by 6 bases and J by 3 bases, with 17 bases between them. Looked up from germline, CDR1 is LNHDA and CDR2 is SQIVND (reference sequence). This CDR3 has 15 amino acids.

The chain recombines TRBV7-2 with TRBJ1-2; 8 bases fit TRBD1. Germline trimming cut 0 bases from V and 1 base from J; bases unmatched to any gene: 7. This CDR3 region has 17 residues. The germline CDR1 and CDR2 sequences are SGHTA and FQGNSA. In nucleotides, the CDR3 is TGTGCCAGCAGCTTAGCGCCGGGACAGGTTTTTAACTATGGCTACACCTTC. Its translation: CASSLAPGQVFNYGYTF.

The chain has TRBV10-2 and TRBJ2-5; no clear D gene. CDR1 WSHSY and CDR2 SAAADI come from the germline V gene. V lost 0 bases and J 0 bases, leaving 5 bases between the germline ends. This CDR3 region has 14 residues. The CDR3 DNA reads TGCGCCAGCAGTGAGTCCCGATACCAAGAGACCCAGTACTTC. Translation gives CASSESRYQETQYF.

The chain is built from TRBV29-1 and TRBJ2-2; the D is unclear. The CDR3 runs to 14 residues. CDR1 is SQVTM, CDR2 ANQGSEA, per germline. The V gene lost 7 bases and the J gene lost 1 base, with 13 bases spanning the gap. This chain's CDR3 is CSALERLNTGELFF. CDR3 DNA: TGCAGCGCCTTAGAACGTTTGAACACCGGGGAGCTGTTTTTT.

V is TRBV28 and J is TRBJ1-2, with D possibly matching TRBD1 (6 bases). Germline V lookup: CDR1 MDHEN, CDR2 SYDVKM. This CDR3 has 14 amino acids. Trimming removed 10 bases from V and 5 bases from J, with 20 bases in between. The CDR3 spells CATTPPRQEYGYTF. Here the CDR3 DNA reads TGTGCCACCACACCTCCAAGACAGGAATATGGCTACACCTTC.

This chain connects TRBV2 to TRBJ2-5; 9 bases match TRBD2. Germline V gene sequence: CDR1 SNHLY, CDR2 FYNNEI. The CDR3 totals 15 residues. J was trimmed by 5 bases and V by 3 bases; bases with no gene match: 7. CDR3 sequence reads: CASSDAVAGDETQYF. The CDR3 DNA sequence: TGTGCCAGCAGTGATGCGGTAGCGGGAGATGAGACCCAGTACTTC.

This clone has just a few counts. DNA for the CDR3: TGTGCCAGCTCCCCAGGGTCCCTTAGGGAAGAGACCCAGTACTTC. This translates into CASSPGSLREETQYF. This sequence joins TRBV18 and TRBJ2-5; D is perhaps TRBD1 (5 bases). CDR1 and CDR2 from the germline V gene are KGHSH and LQKENI. The CDR3 length is 15 residues. Trimming left V 6 bases short and J 3 bases short, with 17 bases between.

The genes are TRBV5-4 and TRBJ2-1; perhaps TRBD1 as D (5 bases). Trimming took 1 base from V and 9 from J, leaving 17 bases between them. Germline V gives CDR1 SGHNT, CDR2 YYREEE (reference sequence). The CDR3 spans 15 residues. The CDR3 protein is CASSLTGLSRGEQFF. CDR3 in DNA: TGTGCCAGCAGCTTGACAGGCTTGAGTAGGGGTGAGCAGTTCTTC.